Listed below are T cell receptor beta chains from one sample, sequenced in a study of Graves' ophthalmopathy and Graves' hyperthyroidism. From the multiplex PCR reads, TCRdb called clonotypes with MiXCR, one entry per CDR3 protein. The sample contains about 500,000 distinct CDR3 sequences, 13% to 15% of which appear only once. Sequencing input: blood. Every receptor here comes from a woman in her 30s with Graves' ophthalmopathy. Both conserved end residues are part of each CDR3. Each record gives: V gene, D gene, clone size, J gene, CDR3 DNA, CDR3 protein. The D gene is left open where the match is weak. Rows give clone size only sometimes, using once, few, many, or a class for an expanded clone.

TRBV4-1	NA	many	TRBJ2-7	TGCGCCAGCAGCCAAGTACTAGCCCCCAACTACGAGCAGTACTTC	CASSQVLAPNYEQYF
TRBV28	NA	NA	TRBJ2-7	TGTGCCAGCAGGCGGACATTAGTTTCCTACGAGCAGTACTTC	CASRRTLVSYEQYF
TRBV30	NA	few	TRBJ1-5	TGTGCCTGGAGCGGGCAGGGGCATTTT	CAWSGQGHF
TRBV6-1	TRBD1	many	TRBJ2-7	TGTGCCAGCAGTGAAACCAGGGACAGCTCCTACGAGCAGTACTTC	CASSETRDSSYEQYF
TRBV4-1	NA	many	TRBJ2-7	TGCGCCAGCAGCCAAGATGAAAGGAGCTCCTACGAGCAGTACTTC	CASSQDERSSYEQYF
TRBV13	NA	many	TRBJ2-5	TGTGCCAGCATCAAGAGGGACGAAGAGACCCAGTACTTC	CASIKRDEETQYF
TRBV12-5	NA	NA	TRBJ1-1	TGTGCTAGTGCCACGGGAACTAACACTGAAGCTTTCTTT	CASATGTNTEAFF
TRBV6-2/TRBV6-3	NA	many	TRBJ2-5	TGTGCCAGCAGACGGGACTTACAAGAGACCCAGTACTTC	CASRRDLQETQYF
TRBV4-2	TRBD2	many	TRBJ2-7	TGTGCCAGCAGTGCACTAGCGGGAGGCTCTGTCTACGAGCAGTACTTC	CASSALAGGSVYEQYF
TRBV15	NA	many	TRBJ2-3	TGTGCCACCAGCACGGACCCGACAGATACGCAGTATTTT	CATSTDPTDTQYF
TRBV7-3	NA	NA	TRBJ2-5	TGTGCCAGCAGCTCCAGATCGGGATTCCAAGAGACCCAGTACTTC	CASSSRSGFQETQYF
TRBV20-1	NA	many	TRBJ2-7	TGCAGTGCTAGAGATTTTATGGACGACGGATACGAGCAGTACTTC	CSARDFMDDGYEQYF
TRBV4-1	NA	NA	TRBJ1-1	TGCGCCAGCAGCCCCCGTAGGGGCCAGAACACTGAAGCTTTCTTT	CASSPRRGQNTEAFF
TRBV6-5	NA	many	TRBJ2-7	TGTGCCAGCAGTTACCGAACCATTGGTAGCTCCTACGAGCAGTACTTC	CASSYRTIGSSYEQYF
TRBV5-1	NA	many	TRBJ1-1	TGCGCCAGCAGCTTACGGTCGGGGCCTGTCGAAGCTTTCTTT	CASSLRSGPVEAFF
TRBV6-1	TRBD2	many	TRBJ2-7	TGTGCCAGCAGTGGCAACCCAGCGGGGGGGCTGGTCGAGCAGTACTTC	CASSGNPAGGLVEQYF
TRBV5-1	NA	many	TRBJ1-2	TGCGCCAGCAGCGAGATCTTTAACTATGGCTACACCTTC	CASSEIFNYGYTF
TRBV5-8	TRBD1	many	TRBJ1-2	TGTGCCAGCAGCTTGGTCCGAACAGGGGGCTATGGCTACACCTTC	CASSLVRTGGYGYTF
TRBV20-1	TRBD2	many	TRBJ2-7	TGCAGTGCTAGGGGACTAGCGGGACGGGAGCAGTACTTC	CSARGLAGREQYF
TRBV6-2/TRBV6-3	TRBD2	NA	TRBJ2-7	TGTGCCAGCAGCCACCAGACTAGCGGGAGGGCCGCCCTCGAGCAGTACTTC	CASSHQTSGRAALEQYF
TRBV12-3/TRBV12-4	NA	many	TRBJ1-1	TGTGCCAGCAAGCACAGATACATGAACACTGAAGCTTTCTTT	CASKHRYMNTEAFF
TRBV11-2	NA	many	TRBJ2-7	TGTGCCAGCAGCTTAATGGACGAGCAGTACTTC	CASSLMDEQYF
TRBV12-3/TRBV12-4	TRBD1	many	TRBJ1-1	TGTGCCAGCAGATACAGGGGGGGAAACACTGAAGCTTTCTTT	CASRYRGGNTEAFF
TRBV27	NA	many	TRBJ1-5	TGTGCCAGCAGTTGGTCACAGGACGCTCAGCCCCAGCATTTT	CASSWSQDAQPQHF
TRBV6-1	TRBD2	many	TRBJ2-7	TGTGCCAGCAGCCCGGGACTACACTCCTACGAGCAGTACTTC	CASSPGLHSYEQYF
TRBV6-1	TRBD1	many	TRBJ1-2	TGTGCCAGCAGTGAAGCCGACAGGGGTACAGGCTATGGCTACACCTTC	CASSEADRGTGYGYTF
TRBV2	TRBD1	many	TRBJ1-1	TGTGCCAGCAGTGAAGCGGGGAGGGGGCGGACTGAAGCTTTCTTT	CASSEAGRGRTEAFF
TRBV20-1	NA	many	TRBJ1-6	TGCAGTGCTAGAGCGTTATCAAATTCACCCCTCCACTTT	CSARALSNSPLHF
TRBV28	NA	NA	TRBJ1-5	TGTGCCAGCAATAAGAATCAGCCCCAGCATTTT	CASNKNQPQHF
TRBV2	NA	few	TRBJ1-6	TGTGCCAGCAGTGACAGGGGTCATAATTCACCCCTCCACTTT	CASSDRGHNSPLHF